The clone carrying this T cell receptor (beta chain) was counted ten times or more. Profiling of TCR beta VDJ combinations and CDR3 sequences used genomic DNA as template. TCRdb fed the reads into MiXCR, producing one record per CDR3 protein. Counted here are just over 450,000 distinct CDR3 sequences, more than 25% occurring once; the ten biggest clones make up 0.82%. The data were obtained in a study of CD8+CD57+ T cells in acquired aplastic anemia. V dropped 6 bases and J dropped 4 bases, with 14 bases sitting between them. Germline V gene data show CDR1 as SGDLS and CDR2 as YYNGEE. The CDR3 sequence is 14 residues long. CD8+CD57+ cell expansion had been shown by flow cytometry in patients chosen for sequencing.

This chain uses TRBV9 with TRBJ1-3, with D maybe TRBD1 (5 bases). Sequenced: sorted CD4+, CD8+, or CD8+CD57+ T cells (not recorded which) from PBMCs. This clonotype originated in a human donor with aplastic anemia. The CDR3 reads CASIFRDAGNTIYF. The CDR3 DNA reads TGTGCCAGCATCTTCAGGGACGCAGGAAACACCATATATTTT.